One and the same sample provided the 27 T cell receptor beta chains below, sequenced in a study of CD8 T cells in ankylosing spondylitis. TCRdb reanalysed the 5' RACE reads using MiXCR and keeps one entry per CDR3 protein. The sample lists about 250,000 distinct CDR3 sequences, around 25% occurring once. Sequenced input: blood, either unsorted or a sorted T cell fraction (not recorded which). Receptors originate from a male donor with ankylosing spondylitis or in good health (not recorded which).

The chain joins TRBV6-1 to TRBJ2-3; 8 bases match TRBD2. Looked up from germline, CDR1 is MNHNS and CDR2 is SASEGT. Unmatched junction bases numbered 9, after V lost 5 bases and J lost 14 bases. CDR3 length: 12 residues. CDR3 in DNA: TGTGCCAGCAGTCCCCCCGGGACTAGTCTGTATTTT. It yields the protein CASSPPGTSLYF.

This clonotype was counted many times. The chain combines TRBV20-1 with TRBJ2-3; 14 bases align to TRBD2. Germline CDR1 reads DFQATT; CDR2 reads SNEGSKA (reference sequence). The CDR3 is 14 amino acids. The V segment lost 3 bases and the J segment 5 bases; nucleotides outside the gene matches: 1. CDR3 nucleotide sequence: TGCAGTGCTAGGGGGACTAGCGGGGGAGATACGCAGTATTTT. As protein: CSARGTSGGDTQYF.

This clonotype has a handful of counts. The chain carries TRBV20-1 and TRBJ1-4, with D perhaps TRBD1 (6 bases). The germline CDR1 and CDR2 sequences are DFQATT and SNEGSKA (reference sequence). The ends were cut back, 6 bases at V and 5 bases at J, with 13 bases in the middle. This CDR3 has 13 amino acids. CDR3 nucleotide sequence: TGCAGTGCACCGGGACAAGAAAATGAAAAACTGTTTTTT. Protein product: CSAPGQENEKLFF.

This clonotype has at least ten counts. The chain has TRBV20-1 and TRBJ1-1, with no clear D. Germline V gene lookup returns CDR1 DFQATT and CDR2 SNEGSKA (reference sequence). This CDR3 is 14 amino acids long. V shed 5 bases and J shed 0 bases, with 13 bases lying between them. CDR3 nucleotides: TGCAGTGCTCCTCGAGGAGGACTGAACACTGAAGCTTTCTTT. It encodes CSAPRGGLNTEAFF.

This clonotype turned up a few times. The CDR3 region has the DNA TGTGCCAGCAGTCCCAGACATCGGTCCTACGAGCAGTACTTC. As protein: CASSPRHRSYEQYF. V usage is TRBV12-3 or TRBV12-4 and J usage is TRBJ2-7; D is unclear. Trimming took 5 bases from V and 1 from J, leaving 12 bases between them. The CDR3 runs 14 residues.

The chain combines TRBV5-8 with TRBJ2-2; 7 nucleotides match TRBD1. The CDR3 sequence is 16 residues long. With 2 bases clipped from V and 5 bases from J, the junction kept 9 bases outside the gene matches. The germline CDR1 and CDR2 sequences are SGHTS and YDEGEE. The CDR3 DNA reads TGTGCCAGCAGCTTCGAAACAGGGGTCGGGACCGGGGAGCTGTTTTTT. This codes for CASSFETGVGTGELFF.

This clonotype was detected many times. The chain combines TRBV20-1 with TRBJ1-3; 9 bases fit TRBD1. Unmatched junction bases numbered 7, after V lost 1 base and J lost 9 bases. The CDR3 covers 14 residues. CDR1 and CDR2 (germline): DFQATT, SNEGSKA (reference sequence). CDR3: CSARVRTGDGTIYF. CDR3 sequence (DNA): TGCAGTGCTAGAGTTCGGACAGGGGATGGCACCATATATTTT.

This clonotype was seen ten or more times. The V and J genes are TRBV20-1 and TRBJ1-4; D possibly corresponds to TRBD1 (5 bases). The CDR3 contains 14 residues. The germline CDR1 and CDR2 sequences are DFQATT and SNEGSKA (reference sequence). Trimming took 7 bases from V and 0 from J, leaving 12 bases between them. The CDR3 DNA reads TGCAGTGTTCCGGGACGGGCAACTAATGAAAAACTGTTTTTT. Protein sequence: CSVPGRATNEKLFF.

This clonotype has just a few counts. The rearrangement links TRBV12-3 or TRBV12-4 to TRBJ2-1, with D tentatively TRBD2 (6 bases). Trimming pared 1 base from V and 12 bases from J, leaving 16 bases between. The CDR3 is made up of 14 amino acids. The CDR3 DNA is TGTGCCAGCAGTTTAGGGTCGGGGGTGTCCGCGCAGTTCTTC. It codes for CASSLGSGVSAQFF.

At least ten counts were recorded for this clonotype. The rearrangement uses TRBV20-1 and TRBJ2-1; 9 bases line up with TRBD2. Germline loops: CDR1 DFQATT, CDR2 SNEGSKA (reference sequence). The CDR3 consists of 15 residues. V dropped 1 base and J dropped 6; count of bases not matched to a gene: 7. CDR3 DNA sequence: TGCAGTGCTAGAGGGCGGGGGGGCGCTCGCAATGAGCAGTTCTTC. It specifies CSARGRGGARNEQFF.

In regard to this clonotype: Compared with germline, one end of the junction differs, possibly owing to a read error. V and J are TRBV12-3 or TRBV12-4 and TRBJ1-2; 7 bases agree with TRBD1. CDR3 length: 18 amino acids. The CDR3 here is CACSFRGWQGVRGYGYTF. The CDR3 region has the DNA TGTGCCTGCAGTTTTAGGGGATGGCAGGGGGTACGAGGCTATGGCTACACCTTC.

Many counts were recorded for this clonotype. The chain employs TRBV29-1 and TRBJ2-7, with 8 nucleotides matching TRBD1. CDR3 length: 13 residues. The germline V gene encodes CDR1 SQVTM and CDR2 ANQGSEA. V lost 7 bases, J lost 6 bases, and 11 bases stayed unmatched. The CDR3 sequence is CSARTGRDSEQYF. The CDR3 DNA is TGCAGCGCTCGGACAGGGCGGGATTCCGAGCAGTACTTC.

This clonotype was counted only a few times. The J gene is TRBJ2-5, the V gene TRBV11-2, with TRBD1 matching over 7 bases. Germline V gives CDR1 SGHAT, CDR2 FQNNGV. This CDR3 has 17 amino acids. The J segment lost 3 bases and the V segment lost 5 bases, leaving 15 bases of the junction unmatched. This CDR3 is CASSPNPPGTDEETQYF. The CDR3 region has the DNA TGTGCCAGCAGCCCTAACCCCCCTGGGACAGACGAAGAGACCCAGTACTTC.

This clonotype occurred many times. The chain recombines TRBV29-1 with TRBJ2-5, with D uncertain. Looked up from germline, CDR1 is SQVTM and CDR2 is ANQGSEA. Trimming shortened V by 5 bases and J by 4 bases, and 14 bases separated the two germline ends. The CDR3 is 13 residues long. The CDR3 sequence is CSVLLGRGETQYF. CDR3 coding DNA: TGCAGCGTTCTGTTAGGACGAGGAGAGACCCAGTACTTC.

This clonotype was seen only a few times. CDR3 loop: CSVDRGQRGMNTEAFF. In DNA, the CDR3 is TGCAGCGTTGATAGGGGACAGAGGGGTATGAACACTGAAGCTTTCTTT. J is TRBJ1-1 and V is TRBV29-1; TRBD1 aligns across 7 bases. CDR3 length equals 16 residues. Germline CDR1 is SQVTM and CDR2 is ANQGSEA. V dropped 3 bases and J dropped 0; count of bases not matched to a gene: 10. The whole variable domain, filled in from reference TRBV29-1 and TRBJ1-1, reads SAVISQKPSRDICQRGTSLTIQCQVDSQVTMMFWYRQQPGQSLTLIATANQGSEATYESGFVIDKFPISRPNLTFSTLTVSNMSPEDSSIYLCSVDRGQRGMNTEAFFGQGTRLTVV.

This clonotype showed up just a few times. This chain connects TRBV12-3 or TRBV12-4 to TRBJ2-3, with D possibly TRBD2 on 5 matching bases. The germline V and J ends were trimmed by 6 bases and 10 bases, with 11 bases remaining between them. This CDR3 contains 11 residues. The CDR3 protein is CASSPGVAQYF. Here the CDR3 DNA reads TGTGCCAGCAGCCCCGGGGTAGCGCAGTATTTT.

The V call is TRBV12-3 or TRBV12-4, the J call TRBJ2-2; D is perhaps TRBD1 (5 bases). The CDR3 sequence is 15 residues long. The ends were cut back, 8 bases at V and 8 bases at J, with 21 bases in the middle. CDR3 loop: CASGAVGRMAGELFF. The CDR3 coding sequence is TGTGCCAGCGGGGCTGTTGGGCGGATGGCAGGGGAGCTGTTTTTT.

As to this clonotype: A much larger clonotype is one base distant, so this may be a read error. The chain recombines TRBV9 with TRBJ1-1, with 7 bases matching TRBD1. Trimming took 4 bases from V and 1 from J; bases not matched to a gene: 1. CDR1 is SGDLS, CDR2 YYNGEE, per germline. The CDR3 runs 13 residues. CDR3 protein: CASSNRGNTEAFF. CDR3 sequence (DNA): TGTGCCAGCAGCAACAGGGGGAACACTGAAGCTTTCTTT.

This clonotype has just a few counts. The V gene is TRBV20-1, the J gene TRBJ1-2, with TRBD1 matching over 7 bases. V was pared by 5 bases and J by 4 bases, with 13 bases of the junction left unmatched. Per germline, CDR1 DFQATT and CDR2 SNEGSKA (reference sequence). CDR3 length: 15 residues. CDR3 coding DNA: TGCAGTGCTCCCTTGTTGGCAGGGGGAGGCTATGGCTACACCTTC. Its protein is CSAPLLAGGGYGYTF.

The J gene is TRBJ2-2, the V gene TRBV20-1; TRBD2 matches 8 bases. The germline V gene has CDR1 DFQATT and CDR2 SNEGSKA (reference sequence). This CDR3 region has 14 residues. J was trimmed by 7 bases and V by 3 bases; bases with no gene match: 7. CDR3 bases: TGCAGTGCTAGCTTGCGGGGGGTAGACGGGGAGCTGTTTTTT. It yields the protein CSASLRGVDGELFF.

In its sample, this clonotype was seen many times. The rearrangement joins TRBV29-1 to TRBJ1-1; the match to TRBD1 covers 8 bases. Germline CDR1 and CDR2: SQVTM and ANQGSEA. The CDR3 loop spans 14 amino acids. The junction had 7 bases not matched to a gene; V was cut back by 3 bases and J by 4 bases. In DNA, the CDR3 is TGCAGCGTTGAGACAGGGGACATTGGCACTGAAGCTTTCTTT. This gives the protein CSVETGDIGTEAFF. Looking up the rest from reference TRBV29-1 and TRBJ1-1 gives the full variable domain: SAVISQKPSRDICQRGTSLTIQCQVDSQVTMMFWYRQQPGQSLTLIATANQGSEATYESGFVIDKFPISRPNLTFSTLTVSNMSPEDSSIYLCSVETGDIGTEAFFGQGTRLTVV.

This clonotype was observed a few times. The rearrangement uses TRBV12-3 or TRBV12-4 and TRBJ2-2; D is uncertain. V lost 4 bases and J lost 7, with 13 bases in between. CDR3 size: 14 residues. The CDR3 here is CASSYRATNGELFF. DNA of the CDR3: TGTGCCAGCAGTTACCGGGCCACGAACGGGGAGCTGTTTTTT.

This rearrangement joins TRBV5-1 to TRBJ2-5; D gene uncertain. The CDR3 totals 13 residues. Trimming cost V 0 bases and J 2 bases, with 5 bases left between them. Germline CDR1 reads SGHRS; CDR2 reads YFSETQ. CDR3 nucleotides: TGCGCCAGCAGCTTGGCCTTACAAGAGACCCAGTACTTC. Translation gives CASSLALQETQYF.

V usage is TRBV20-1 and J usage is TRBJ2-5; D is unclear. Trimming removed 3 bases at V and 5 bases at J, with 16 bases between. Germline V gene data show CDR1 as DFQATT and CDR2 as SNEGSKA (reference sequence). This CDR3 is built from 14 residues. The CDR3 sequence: CSASPGPGWETQYF. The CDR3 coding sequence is TGCAGTGCTAGCCCTGGCCCCGGGTGGGAGACCCAGTACTTC.

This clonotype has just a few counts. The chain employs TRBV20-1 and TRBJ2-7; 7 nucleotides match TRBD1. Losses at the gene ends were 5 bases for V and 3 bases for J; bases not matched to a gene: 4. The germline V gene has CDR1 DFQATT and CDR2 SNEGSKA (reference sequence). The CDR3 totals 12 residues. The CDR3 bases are TGCAGTGCTCGGGACAGAAACTACGAGCAGTACTTC. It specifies CSARDRNYEQYF.

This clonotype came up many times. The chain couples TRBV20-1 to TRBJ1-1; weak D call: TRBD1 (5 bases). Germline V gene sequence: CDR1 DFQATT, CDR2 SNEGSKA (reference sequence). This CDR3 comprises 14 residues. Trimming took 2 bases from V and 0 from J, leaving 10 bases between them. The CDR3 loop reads CSARREGMNTEAFF. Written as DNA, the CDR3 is TGCAGTGCTAGAAGGGAGGGGATGAACACTGAAGCTTTCTTT.

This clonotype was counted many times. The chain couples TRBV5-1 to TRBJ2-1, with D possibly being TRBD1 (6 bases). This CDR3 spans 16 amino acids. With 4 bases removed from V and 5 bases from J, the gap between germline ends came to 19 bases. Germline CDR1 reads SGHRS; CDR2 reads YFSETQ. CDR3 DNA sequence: TGCGCCAGCAGCCACGTAAGGCAGGGGACAAACAATGAGCAGTTCTTC. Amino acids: CASSHVRQGTNNEQFF.